Listed below are T cell receptor beta chains from one sample, sequenced in a study of blood T cell repertoires in COVID-19. This table comes from immunoSEQ multiplex PCR, and its TCRdb copy is limited to in-frame clones, with some not included. The profile shows about 220,000 clones, about four fifths of them singletons. Sequencing used peripheral blood. Receptors originate from a woman in her sixties or seventies with acute or convalescent COVID-19. Both conserved end residues are part of each CDR3. A D gene is named only where the DNA matches it firmly. Some rows have no size entry. The others give once, few or many, or a class for an expanded clone.

TRBJ2-2,NA,TRBV14,TRBD1,TGTGCCAGCAGCCAAGTTGCAGGGGGCGCGTTCGCGAACACCGGGGAGCTGTTTTTT,CASSQVAGGAFANTGELFF
TRBJ1-4,few,TRBV5-4,NA,TGTGCCAGCAGCCATAACATTCTCGGAGCTAATGAAAAACTGTTTTTT,CASSHNILGANEKLFF
TRBJ2-7,NA,TRBV13,TRBD2,TGTGCCAGCAGCTCTCGGACTAGCGGGGCCCTACGAGACGAGCAGTACTTC,CASSSRTSGALRDEQYF
TRBJ1-5,NA,TRBV4-1,TRBD1,TGCGCCAGCAGCCGAACCCCGGGACAGGGGCATCAGCCCCAGCATTTT,CASSRTPGQGHQPQHF
TRBJ1-3,NA,TRBV4-2,NA,TGTGCCAGCAGCCAAGCAGTCTCTGGAAACACCATATATTTT,CASSQAVSGNTIYF
TRBJ1-1,NA,TRBV5-1,NA,TGCGCCAGCACTAAGCACCATACCCCCGGGAGAATGAGCCGTGGGGAGGACACTGAAGCTTTCTTT,CASTKHHTPGRMSRGEDTEAFF
TRBJ1-6,once,TRBV5-1,NA,TGCGCCAGCAGCTTCCGCGCGTATGGTTCACCCCTCCACTTT,CASSFRAYGSPLHF
TRBJ2-1,once,TRBV18,NA,TGTGCCAGCTCACCCCAGACAGATCTGGGGTACAATGAGCAGTTCTTC,CASSPQTDLGYNEQFF
TRBJ2-2,NA,TRBV19,NA,TGTGCCAGTAGTATAAGGGGGGGCTCTAGCACCGGGGAGCTGTTTTTT,CASSIRGGSSTGELFF
TRBJ2-4,NA,TRBV27,TRBD1,TGTGCCAGCGGTCAGGGGGTGGTGGCCAAAAACATTCAGTACTTC,CASGQGVVAKNIQYF
TRBJ2-7,few,TRBV2,NA,TGTGCCAGCAGCGTCCAGTCCTACGAGCAGTACTTC,CASSVQSYEQYF
TRBJ1-5,NA,TRBV6-2/TRBV6-3,NA,TGTGCCAGCAGCCTACGGTTTAGCAATCAGCCCCAGCATTTT,CASSLRFSNQPQHF
TRBJ2-1,NA,TRBV14,NA,TGTGCCAGCAGACGGGACAACAATGAGCAGTTCTTC,CASRRDNNEQFF
TRBJ1-1,NA,TRBV11-2,NA,TGTGCCAGCAGCCAAGCGGGCGCGGGGAACACTGAAGCTTTCTTT,CASSQAGAGNTEAFF
TRBJ1-5,NA,TRBV18,TRBD1,TGTGCCAGCTCATCGGACAGGATCTGGGGGAATCACCAGCCCCAGCATTTT,CASSSDRIWGNHQPQHF
TRBJ2-7,NA,TRBV28,NA,TGTGCCAGCAGCCGACCGACACTTTACGAGCAGTACTTC,CASSRPTLYEQYF
TRBJ2-1,NA,TRBV4-3,TRBD2,TGCGCCAGCAGCCAAGAGCTAGCGGGGGAGCAGTTCTTC,CASSQELAGEQFF
TRBJ1-5,few,TRBV3-1/TRBV3-2,TRBD1,TGTGCCAGCAGCCATTCTCACAGGGGCAGCAGCAATCAGCCCCAGCATTTT,CASSHSHRGSSNQPQHF
TRBJ1-6,NA,TRBV5-1,TRBD1,TGCGCCAGCAGCTTTGGAGGGACAGGGGACTCACCCCTCCACTTT,CASSFGGTGDSPLHF
TRBJ1-4,NA,TRBV7-9,NA,TGTGCCAGCAGCACACGACAGCTAACTAATGAAAAACTGTTTTTT,CASSTRQLTNEKLFF
TRBJ2-2,NA,TRBV30,TRBD2,TGTGCCTGGAGTAAGCTAGCGGGGGCGAACACCGGGGAGCTGTTTTTT,CAWSKLAGANTGELFF
TRBJ1-3,NA,TRBV7-2,NA,TGTGCCAGCAGCTTCCCCCCACTCTCTGGAAACACCATATATTTT,CASSFPPLSGNTIYF
TRBJ1-2,NA,TRBV6-5,NA,TGTGCCAGCAGTTATAACGGGGACTATGGCTACACCTTC,CASSYNGDYGYTF
TRBJ2-1,NA,TRBV18,NA,TGTGCCAGCTCACCGCGTACCGGGTTCAATGAGCAGTTCTTC,CASSPRTGFNEQFF
TRBJ2-3,NA,TRBV5-5,NA,TGTGCCAGCAGCCGGGATTTCACTAGCACAGATACGCAGTATTTT,CASSRDFTSTDTQYF
TRBJ1-1,once,TRBV28,NA,TGTGCCAGCAGTCGGCTGTTTGAGGCCACTGAAGCTTTCTTT,CASSRLFEATEAFF
TRBJ1-1,NA,TRBV2,TRBD1,TGTGCCAGCAGTGTTACAGGGGGGGAGTCTGAAGCTTTCTTT,CASSVTGGESEAFF
TRBJ1-2,NA,TRBV19,NA,TGTGCCAGTAGTTCCCCATATGGCTACACCTTC,CASSSPYGYTF
TRBJ1-4,once,TRBV25-1,NA,TGTGCCAGCAGCCTTTTCTTTAATGAAAAACTGTTTTTT,CASSLFFNEKLFF
TRBJ1-2,NA,TRBV11-2,TRBD1,TGTGCCAGCAGTTCCGGGGACAGGGGGTATGGCTACACCTTC,CASSSGDRGYGYTF
TRBJ1-5,NA,TRBV18,NA,TGTGCCAGCTCACCAGGCAGGGGTCATCAGCCCCAGCATTTT,CASSPGRGHQPQHF
TRBJ1-2,NA,TRBV2,TRBD1,TGTGCCAGCAGTGTGCGATCTGGACAGGGTTTAGGAGGCTACACCTTC,CASSVRSGQGLGGYTF
TRBJ1-2,once,TRBV7-2,NA,TGTGCCAGCAGCTTAGGTCCAGGGGTCGATGGCTACACCTTC,CASSLGPGVDGYTF
TRBJ1-1,NA,TRBV5-1,TRBD1,TGCGCCAGCAGTGAACAGGGGGGCACTGAAGCTTTCTTT,CASSEQGGTEAFF
TRBJ1-1,NA,TRBV19,NA,TGTGCCAGTAGTATCAGGGGATCTGAAGCTTTCTTT,CASSIRGSEAFF
TRBJ1-1,NA,TRBV13,NA,TGTGCCAGCAGCTTTCGTAGGATGGAGAATGGAGCTTTCTTT,CASSFRRMENGAFF
TRBJ2-5,NA,TRBV7-2,NA,TGTGCCAGCAGCTTATTTACAGCGGCTCAAGAGACCCAGTACTTC,CASSLFTAAQETQYF
TRBJ1-2,NA,TRBV3-1/TRBV3-2,NA,TGTGCCAGCAGCGCAGAGATACAGTCGCTTGGCTACACCTTC,CASSAEIQSLGYTF
TRBJ1-3,NA,TRBV10-3,NA,TGTGCCATCAGTGAGTCTGTGGAGGGGGGAAACACCATATATTTT,CAISESVEGGNTIYF
TRBJ1-2,NA,TRBV4-2,NA,TGTGCCAGCACTCCCTCTGGGACTCAAACCCCACTCAATGGCTACACCTTC,CASTPSGTQTPLNGYTF
TRBJ1-3,few,TRBV30,NA,TGTGCCTGGAGTACTCGCTTCTCTGGAAACACCATATATTTT,CAWSTRFSGNTIYF